Sequencing of this T cell receptor (beta chain) was carried out in a study of regulatory T cells in long-lasting Graves disease. Study findings and constraints: Blood alone, not thyroid tissue, was studied. With some 2,800 shared public clonotypes, persistent patients exceeded new patients, who shared about a thousand.

From germline, CDR1 is MNHEY and CDR2 SMNVEV (reference sequence). The CDR3 spans 14 residues. V lost 5 bases and J lost 3, with 14 bases in between. The time point is: persistent/refractory GD, antithyroid drugs over 5 years with positive TRAb. TCR sequences were obtained from RNA taken from PBMCs. This clonotype was detected many times. What it binds is not known. CDR3 regions were amplified by Arm-PCR using iRepertoire HTBI primers to build TCR beta libraries. TCRdb reprocessed the multiplex PCR reads via MiXCR and lists one record per CDR3 protein. Among 450,000 or so distinct CDR3 sequences listed, more than 20% were seen once.

Sequencing used peripheral blood mononuclear cells (PBMCs), obtained when the disease was refractory, from a patient treated with antithyroid drugs. This chain joins TRBV27 and TRBJ2-7; TRBD1 is a possible D gene (6 bases). The TCR was taken from a female donor with Graves disease. The DNA of the CDR3 is TGTGCCAGCAGTCTAACAGGGTCTGGCTACGAGCAGTACTTC. It is translated as CASSLTGSGYEQYF.